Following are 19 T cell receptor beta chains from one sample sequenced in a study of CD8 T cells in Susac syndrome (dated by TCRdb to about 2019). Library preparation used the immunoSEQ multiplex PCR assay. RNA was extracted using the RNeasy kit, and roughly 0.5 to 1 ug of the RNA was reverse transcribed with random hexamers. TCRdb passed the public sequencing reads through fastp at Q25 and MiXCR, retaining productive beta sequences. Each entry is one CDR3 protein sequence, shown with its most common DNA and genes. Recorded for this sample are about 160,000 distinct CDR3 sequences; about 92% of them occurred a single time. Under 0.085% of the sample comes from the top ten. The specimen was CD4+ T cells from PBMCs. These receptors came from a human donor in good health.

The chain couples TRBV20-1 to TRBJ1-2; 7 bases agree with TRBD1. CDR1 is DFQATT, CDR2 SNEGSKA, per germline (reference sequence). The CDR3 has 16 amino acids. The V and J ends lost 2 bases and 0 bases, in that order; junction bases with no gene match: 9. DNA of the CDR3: TGCAGTGCTAGAAATAGGAGGGGGCCTTCTAACTATGGCTACACCTTC. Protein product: CSARNRRGPSNYGYTF.

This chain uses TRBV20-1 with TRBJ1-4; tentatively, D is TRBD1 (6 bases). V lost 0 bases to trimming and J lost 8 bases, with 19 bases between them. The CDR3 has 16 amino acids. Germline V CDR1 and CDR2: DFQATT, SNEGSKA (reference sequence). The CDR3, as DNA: TGCAGTGCTAGAGACCGCCAGAAGGGGGTTGGGGAAAAACTGTTTTTT. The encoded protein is CSARDRQKGVGEKLFF.

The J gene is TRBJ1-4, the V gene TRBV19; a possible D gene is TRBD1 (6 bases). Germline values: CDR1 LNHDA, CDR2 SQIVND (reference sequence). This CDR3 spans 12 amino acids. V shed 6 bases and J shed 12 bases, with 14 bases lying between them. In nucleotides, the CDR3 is TGTGCCAGTAGCCCCGCTGAGGGGGAACTGTTTTTT. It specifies CASSPAEGELFF.

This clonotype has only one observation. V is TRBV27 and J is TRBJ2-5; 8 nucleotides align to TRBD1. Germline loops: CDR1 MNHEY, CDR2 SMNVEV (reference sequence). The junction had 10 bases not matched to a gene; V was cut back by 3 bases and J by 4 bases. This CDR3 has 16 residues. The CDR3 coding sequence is TGTGCCAGCAGTTTGGGGTCGACAGGGGAAGGAGAGACCCAGTACTTC. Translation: CASSLGSTGEGETQYF.

The CDR3 protein is CASSLGGPGGYNEQFF. The CDR3, as DNA: TGTGCCAGCAGCTTGGGGGGGCCAGGGGGATACAATGAGCAGTTCTTC. The V gene is TRBV7-8, the J gene TRBJ2-1; D is possibly TRBD1 or TRBD2 (7 bases each). The CDR3 sequence is 16 residues long. The V gene lost 3 bases and the J gene lost 4 bases, with 16 bases spanning the gap. In germline, CDR1 is SGHVS, CDR2 FQNEAQ.

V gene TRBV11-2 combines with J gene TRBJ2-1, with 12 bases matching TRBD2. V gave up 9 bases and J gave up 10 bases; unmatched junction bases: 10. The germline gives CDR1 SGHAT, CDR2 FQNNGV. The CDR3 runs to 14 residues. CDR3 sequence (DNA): TGTGCCAGTACTCGGGCTAGCGGGAGGGTGGAGCAGTTCTTC. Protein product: CASTRASGRVEQFF. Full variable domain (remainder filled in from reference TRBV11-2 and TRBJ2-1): EAGVAQSPRYKIIEKRQSVAFWCNPISGHATLYWYQQILGQGPKLLIQFQNNGVVDDSQLPKDRFSAERLKGVDSTLKIQPAKLEDSAVYLCASTRASGRVEQFFGPGTRLTVL.

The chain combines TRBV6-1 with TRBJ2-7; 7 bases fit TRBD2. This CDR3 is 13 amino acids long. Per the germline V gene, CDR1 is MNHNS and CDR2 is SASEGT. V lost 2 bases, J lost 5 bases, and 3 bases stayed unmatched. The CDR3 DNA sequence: TGTGCCAGCAGTGAACAGCGGGGAGACGAGCAGTACTTC. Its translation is CASSEQRGDEQYF.

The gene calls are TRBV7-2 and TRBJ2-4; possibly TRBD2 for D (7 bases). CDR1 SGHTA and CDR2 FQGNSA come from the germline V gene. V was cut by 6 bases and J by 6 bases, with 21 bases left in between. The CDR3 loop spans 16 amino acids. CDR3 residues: CASRRTPGGSGNIQYF. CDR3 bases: TGTGCCAGCAGACGAACGCCGGGGGGCTCGGGAAACATTCAGTACTTC. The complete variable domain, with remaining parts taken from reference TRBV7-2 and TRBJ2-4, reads GAGVSQSPSNKVTEKGKDVELRCDPISGHTALYWYRQSLGQGLEFLIYFQGNSAPDKSGLPSDRFSAERTGGSVSTLTIQRTQQEDSAVYLCASRRTPGGSGNIQYFGAGTRLSVL.

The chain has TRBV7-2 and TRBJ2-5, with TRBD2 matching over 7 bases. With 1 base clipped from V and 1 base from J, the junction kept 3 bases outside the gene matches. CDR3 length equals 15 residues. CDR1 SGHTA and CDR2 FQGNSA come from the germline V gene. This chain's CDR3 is CASSLVSGGQETQYF. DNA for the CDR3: TGTGCCAGCAGCTTAGTTTCGGGGGGCCAAGAGACCCAGTACTTC.

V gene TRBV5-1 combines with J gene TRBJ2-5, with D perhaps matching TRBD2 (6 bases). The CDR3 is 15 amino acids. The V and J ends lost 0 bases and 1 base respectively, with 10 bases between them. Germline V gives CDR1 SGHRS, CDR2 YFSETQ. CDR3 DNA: TGCGCCAGCAGCTTGGCCGGGGGATCCCAAGAGACCCAGTACTTC. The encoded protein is CASSLAGGSQETQYF.

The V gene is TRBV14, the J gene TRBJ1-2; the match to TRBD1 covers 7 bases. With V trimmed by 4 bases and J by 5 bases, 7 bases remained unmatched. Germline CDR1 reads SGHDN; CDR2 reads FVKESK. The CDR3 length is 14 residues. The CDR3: CASSPTGPIYGYTF. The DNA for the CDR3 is TGTGCCAGCAGCCCGACAGGGCCCATTTATGGCTACACCTTC.

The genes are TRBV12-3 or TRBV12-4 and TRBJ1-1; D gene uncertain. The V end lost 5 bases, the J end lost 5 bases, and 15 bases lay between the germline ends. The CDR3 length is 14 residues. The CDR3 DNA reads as TGTGCCAGCAGTCCCGGGCCCTCTTGGACTGAAGCTTTCTTT. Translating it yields CASSPGPSWTEAFF.

The CDR3: CASSYSTGGDYGYTF. CDR3 bases: TGTGCCAGCAGTTACTCGACAGGGGGAGACTATGGCTACACCTTC. This rearrangement joins TRBV6-5 to TRBJ1-2; 9 positions agree with TRBD1. CDR1 is MNHEY, CDR2 SVGAGI, per germline. CDR3 size: 15 residues. V gave up 0 bases and J gave up 3 bases; unmatched junction bases: 2.

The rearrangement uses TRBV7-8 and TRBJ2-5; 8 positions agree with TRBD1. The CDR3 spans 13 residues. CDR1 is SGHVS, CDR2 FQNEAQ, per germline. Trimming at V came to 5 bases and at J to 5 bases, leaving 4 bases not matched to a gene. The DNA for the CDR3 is TGTGCCAGCAGCCCCAGACAGGGGGAGACCCAGTACTTC. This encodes CASSPRQGETQYF.

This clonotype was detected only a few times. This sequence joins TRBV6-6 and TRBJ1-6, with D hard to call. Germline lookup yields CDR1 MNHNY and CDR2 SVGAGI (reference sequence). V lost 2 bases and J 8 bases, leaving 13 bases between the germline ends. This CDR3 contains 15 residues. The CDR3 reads CASSYPPGVDSPLHF. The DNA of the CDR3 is TGTGCCAGCAGTTACCCCCCCGGGGTGGATTCACCCCTCCACTTT.

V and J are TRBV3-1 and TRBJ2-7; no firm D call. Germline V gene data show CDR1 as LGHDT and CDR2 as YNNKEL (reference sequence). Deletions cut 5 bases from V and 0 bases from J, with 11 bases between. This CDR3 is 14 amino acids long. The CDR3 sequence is CASSKWGTSYEQYF. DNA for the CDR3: TGTGCCAGCAGCAAATGGGGTACCTCCTACGAGCAGTACTTC.

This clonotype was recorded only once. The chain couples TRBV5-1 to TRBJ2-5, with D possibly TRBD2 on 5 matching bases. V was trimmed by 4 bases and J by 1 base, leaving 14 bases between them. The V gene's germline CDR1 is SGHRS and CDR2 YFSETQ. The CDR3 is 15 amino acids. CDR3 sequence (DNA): TGCGCCAGCAGCATAGGTGAGCGGAGCCAAGAGACCCAGTACTTC. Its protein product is CASSIGERSQETQYF. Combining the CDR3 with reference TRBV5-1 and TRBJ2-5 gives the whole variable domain KAGVTQTPRYLIKTRGQQVTLSCSPISGHRSVSWYQQTPGQGLQFLFEYFSETQRNKGNFPGRFSGRQFSNSRSEMNVSTLELGDSALYLCASSIGERSQETQYFGPGTRLLVL.

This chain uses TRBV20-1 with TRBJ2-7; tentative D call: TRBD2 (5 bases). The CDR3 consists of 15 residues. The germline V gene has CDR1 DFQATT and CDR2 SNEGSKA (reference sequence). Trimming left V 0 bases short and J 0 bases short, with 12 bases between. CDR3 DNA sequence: TGCAGTGCTAGAGATAAGCGGAGTCTCTCCTACGAGCAGTACTTC. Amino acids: CSARDKRSLSYEQYF.

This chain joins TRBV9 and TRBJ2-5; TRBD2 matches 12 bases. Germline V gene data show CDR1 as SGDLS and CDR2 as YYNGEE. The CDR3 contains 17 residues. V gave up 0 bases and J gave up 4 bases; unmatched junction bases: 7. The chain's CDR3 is CASSVGASGGAGETQYF. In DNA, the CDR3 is TGTGCCAGCAGCGTAGGGGCTAGCGGGGGGGCTGGAGAGACCCAGTACTTC.